This T cell receptor beta chain was identified during a study of OX40 agonist ivuxolimab in advanced cancers. Study-wide results and caveats: The study found among the lowest clonal expansion in partial responders at 0.1-3.0 mg/kg.

Libraries were prepared by immunoSEQ multiplex PCR; TCRdb keeps only in-frame clonotypes and omits some of them. The sample carries 30,000 to 45,000 clones, about 87% recorded once. Prior autoimmune disease or systemic immunosuppression barred patients. CDR1 and CDR2 from the germline V gene are SGHRS and YFSETQ. This CDR3 has 14 amino acids. The ends were cut back, 4 bases at V and 7 bases at J, with 18 bases in the middle. Turning to this clone: Its antigen is not known.

This receptor was identified in an adult with an advanced solid tumor such as melanoma, head and neck, liver or kidney cancer. The input for sequencing was CD4+ or CD8+ T cells sorted from blood, taken in a trial of the OX40 agonist ivuxolimab. This chain uses TRBV5-1 with TRBJ2-7; D not certain. DNA for the CDR3: TGCGCCAGCAGCCGAGAAGATCCCCTGGGGGAGCAGTACTTC. Its translation: CASSREDPLGEQYF.